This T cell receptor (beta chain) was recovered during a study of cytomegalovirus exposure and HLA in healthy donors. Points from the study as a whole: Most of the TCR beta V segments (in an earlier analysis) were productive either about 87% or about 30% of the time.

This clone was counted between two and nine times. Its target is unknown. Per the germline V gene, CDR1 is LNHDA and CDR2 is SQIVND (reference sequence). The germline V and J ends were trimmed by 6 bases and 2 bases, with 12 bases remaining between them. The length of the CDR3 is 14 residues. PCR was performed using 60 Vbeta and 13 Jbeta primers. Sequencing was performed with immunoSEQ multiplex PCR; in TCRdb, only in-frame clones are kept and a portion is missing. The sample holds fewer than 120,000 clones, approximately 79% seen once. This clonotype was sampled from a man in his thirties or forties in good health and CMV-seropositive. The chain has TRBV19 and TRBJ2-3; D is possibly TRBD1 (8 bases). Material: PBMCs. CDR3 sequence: CASRQGGITDTQYF. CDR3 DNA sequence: TGTGCCAGTAGACAGGGGGGGATCACAGATACGCAGTATTTT.